The 8 T cell receptor beta chains reported below all come from one sample, sequenced in a study of T cell repertoires in cytomegalovirus infection. Using its own MiXCR run on the reads, TCRdb lists one record per CDR3 protein. The sample records roughly 200,000 distinct CDR3 sequences, more than 9% being singletons. Sequenced: PBMCs. The source is a human donor in good health (CMV status not recorded). Some clones in this sample may be carry-over from other donors' samples.

This clonotype was detected many times. The rearrangement links TRBV5-6 to TRBJ1-1, with 10 bases that match TRBD1. With 4 bases clipped from V and 4 bases from J, the junction kept 4 bases outside the gene matches. The germline CDR1 and CDR2 sequences are SGHDT and YYEEEE. The CDR3 has 14 amino acids. In DNA form, the CDR3 reads TGTGCCAGCAGCGTCCGGGACAGGGGCACTGAAGCTTTCTTT. It specifies CASSVRDRGTEAFF.

The chain is built from TRBV7-3 and TRBJ1-3; D gene uncertain. This CDR3 has 16 amino acids. V lost 2 bases and J lost 1, with 12 bases in between. In germline, CDR1 is SGHTA, CDR2 FQGTGA. The CDR3 sequence: CASSLGPRSSGNTIYF. The CDR3 DNA reads as TGTGCCAGCAGCTTAGGGCCGAGGAGTTCTGGAAACACCATATATTTT.

This clonotype was seen ten or more times. CDR3: CASSNDMWLGGYTF. CDR3 in DNA: TGTGCCAGCTCAAACGACATGTGGCTTGGAGGCTACACCTTC. This rearrangement joins TRBV18 to TRBJ1-2; no clear D gene. CDR3 length equals 14 residues. Trimming left V 5 bases short and J 8 bases short, with 18 bases between. CDR1 and CDR2 (germline): KGHSH, LQKENI.

This clonotype has a count of ten or more. V gene TRBV20-1 combines with J gene TRBJ1-5, with D perhaps TRBD1 (6 bases). Trimming shortened V by 4 bases and J by 4 bases, and 11 bases separated the two germline ends. There are 13 residues in the CDR3. Per the germline V gene, CDR1 is DFQATT and CDR2 is SNEGSKA (reference sequence). The CDR3 sequence: CSATSGVNQPQHF. In DNA, the CDR3 is TGCAGTGCTACCTCAGGGGTAAATCAGCCCCAGCATTTT.

This clonotype was seen at least ten times. V gene TRBV7-6 combines with J gene TRBJ2-3; 9 bases are shared with TRBD2. The trim removed 2 bases at V and 4 bases at J, leaving 1 base unmatched. This CDR3 is 14 amino acids long. The V gene's germline CDR1 is SGHVS and CDR2 FNYEAQ. The CDR3 region is CASSLSGGSDTQYF. The CDR3 bases are TGTGCCAGCAGCTTAAGCGGGGGGTCAGATACGCAGTATTTT.

This clonotype was seen at least ten times. The chain joins TRBV20-1 to TRBJ1-4; no clear D gene. CDR3 length equals 14 residues. Germline values: CDR1 DFQATT, CDR2 SNEGSKA (reference sequence). The germline V and J ends were trimmed by 5 bases and 0 bases, with 10 bases remaining between them. The CDR3 loop reads CSAPDPATNEKLFF. CDR3 nucleotide sequence: TGCAGTGCTCCAGACCCAGCAACTAATGAAAAACTGTTTTTT.

This clonotype was recorded at least ten times. CDR3 nucleotides: TGTGCCGTCAGGGAGGTGTTCGGAGCTGAAGCTTTCTTT. Protein product: CAVREVFGAEAFF. This chain uses TRBV19 with TRBJ1-1, with a tentative D call TRBD1 (5 bases). Germline values: CDR1 LNHDA, CDR2 SQIVND (reference sequence). This CDR3 has 13 amino acids. Trimming stripped 11 bases from V and 6 bases from J, with 19 bases between.

About this clonotype itself: This clone may be a read error of a much larger clone one base away. The chain recombines TRBV7-8 with TRBJ2-1; a weak D match, TRBD2 (6 bases). The CDR3 is 14 amino acids. Germline V gene data show CDR1 as SGHVS and CDR2 as FQNEAQ. V was clipped by 4 bases and J by 8 bases, with 15 bases between them. The CDR3 loop reads CASSSLARADEQFF. CDR3 coding DNA: TGTGCCAGCAGCTCTCTAGCGAGAGCAGATGAGCAGTTCTTC.